Below, 11 T cell receptor beta chains from the same sample are listed, as sequenced in a study of cytomegalovirus exposure and HLA in healthy donors (dated by TCRdb to about 2017). The library was built by means of the immunoSEQ multiplex PCR assay. Held by TCRdb, this immuneACCESS table contains in-frame sequences only and omits some clones. Under half of the omission traces to an unresolved V gene where checked; the cause of the rest is unknown. This sample lists hundreds of thousands of clones; around 88% were detected once. 1.2% of the sample lies in the top ten. The specimen was PBMCs. All receptors come from a young woman in good health and CMV-seropositive.

V is TRBV4-2 and J is TRBJ2-3, with 8 bases fitting TRBD1. Germline CDR1 reads LGHNA; CDR2 reads YNFKEQ. The CDR3 has 16 amino acids. V lost 0 bases, J lost 4 bases, and 6 bases stayed unmatched. The CDR3: CASSQEPGGWADTQYF. The CDR3 coding sequence is TGTGCCAGCAGCCAAGAGCCAGGGGGCTGGGCAGATACGCAGTATTTT.

As to this clone: The identical CDR3 is also encoded by other nucleotide sequences in the sample. This rearrangement joins TRBV5-1 to TRBJ1-1; D possibly corresponds to TRBD1 (5 bases). Germline lookup yields CDR1 SGHRS and CDR2 YFSETQ. V was clipped by 2 bases and J by 1 base, with 9 bases between them. This CDR3 is built from 14 residues. The CDR3 spells CASSLPGENTEAFF. DNA of the CDR3: TGCGCCAGCAGCTTACCGGGGGAGAACACTGAAGCTTTCTTT.

In DNA form, the CDR3 reads TGTGCCAGCAGTGAAGGCGGGTACGAGCAGTACTTC. It translates to CASSEGGYEQYF. The V call is TRBV2, the J call TRBJ2-7; possibly TRBD2 for D (5 bases). CDR1 is SNHLY and CDR2 is FYNNEI in the germline V gene. The V and J ends lost 1 base and 4 bases respectively, with 5 bases between them. The CDR3 runs 12 residues.

V gene TRBV11-3 combines with J gene TRBJ2-7, with TRBD2 matching over 11 bases. V shed 5 bases, J shed 6 bases, and the junction held 12 bases outside the gene matches. Germline values: CDR1 SGHNT, CDR2 YENEEA. CDR3 length equals 16 residues. Here the CDR3 DNA reads TGTGCCAGCAGCCGAAGACTAGCGGGAAAGCACCGCGAGCAGTACTTC. It codes for CASSRRLAGKHREQYF.

The CDR3 DNA reads TGTGCCAGCAGCCAATCCAGGGTTCGACGCTACGAGCAGTACTTC. This codes for CASSQSRVRRYEQYF. The chain couples TRBV14 to TRBJ2-7, with D possibly being TRBD1 (5 bases). The CDR3 runs 15 residues. The V gene's germline CDR1 is SGHDN and CDR2 FVKESK. V lost 2 bases to trimming and J lost 3 bases, with 14 bases between them.

The rearrangement links TRBV7-7 to TRBJ2-5; D is uncertain. This CDR3 region has 13 residues. Germline V CDR1 and CDR2: SSHAT, FNYEAQ (reference sequence). V was shortened by 5 bases and J by 3 bases, with 10 bases between the two germline ends. CDR3 bases: TGTGCCAGCAGCCTCAGGTCTGAAGAGACCCAGTACTTC. Amino acid sequence: CASSLRSEETQYF.

The chain couples TRBV5-6 to TRBJ2-7; possibly TRBD1 for D (6 bases). Trimming left V 0 bases short and J 5 bases short, with 15 bases between. CDR3 length: 15 residues. Germline V gives CDR1 SGHDT, CDR2 YYEEEE. CDR3 region: CASSLVDRSFHEQYF. CDR3 bases: TGTGCCAGCAGCTTGGTTGACAGGTCCTTCCACGAGCAGTACTTC.

The chain recombines TRBV19 with TRBJ1-2; TRBD1 agrees at 10 bases. CDR1 LNHDA and CDR2 SQIVND come from the germline V gene (reference sequence). This CDR3 is built from 16 residues. The V gene end was trimmed by 5 bases and the J gene end by 2 bases; junction bases not matched to a gene: 8. The CDR3 region has the DNA TGTGCCAGTAGTTCCGGGACAGGGGAAGAAAACTATGGCTACACCTTC. This codes for CASSSGTGEENYGYTF.

The chain couples TRBV6-1 to TRBJ1-4; 11 nucleotides line up with TRBD1. The junction had 6 bases not matched to a gene; V was cut back by 0 bases and J by 0 bases. Germline V gene sequence: CDR1 MNHNS, CDR2 SASEGT. This CDR3 region has 19 residues. CDR3 nucleotide sequence: TGTGCCAGCAGTGAAGCCATTAGGGGACAGGGGGCAACTAATGAAAAACTGTTTTTT. Translating it yields CASSEAIRGQGATNEKLFF.

This sequence joins TRBV5-4 and TRBJ1-2; 9 positions agree with TRBD1. V was clipped by 4 bases and J by 10 bases; unmatched bases: 8. The CDR3 is 13 residues long. The germline gives CDR1 SGHNT, CDR2 YYREEE (reference sequence). CDR3 nucleotide sequence: TGTGCCAGCAGCCTGGGACAGGGATGGGACTACACCTTC. Residues: CASSLGQGWDYTF.

The chain recombines TRBV29-1 with TRBJ2-1; TRBD1 is a possible D gene (6 bases). The CDR3 covers 12 residues. CDR1 is SQVTM and CDR2 is ANQGSEA in the germline V gene. With 0 bases removed from V and 12 bases from J, the gap between germline ends came to 12 bases. The CDR3 DNA reads TGCAGCGTTGAAGAAAGGGGCAGGGGGCAGTTCTTC. It codes for CSVEERGRGQFF.